Presented here are 19 T cell receptor beta chains from one specimen sequenced in a study of HIV-infected patients and healthy controls. The repertoire came from unfractionated whole blood and reflected all unsorted peripheral T cells. Alpha and beta constant-region primers primed reverse transcription of about 470 ng RNA. Alpha and beta chain libraries were made separately by chain-specific third strand synthesis with multiplexing indices. Via MiXCR, TCRdb re-called the 5' RACE reads, giving one row per CDR3 protein. This repertoire shows more than 9,000 distinct CDR3 sequences, around a tenth found once; its top ten account for less than 25%. The sequences come from blood, collected before antiretroviral therapy. These receptors were taken from an adult with HIV infection. The donor label of this sample is uncertain.

In this sample, this clonotype turned up many times. The V gene is TRBV5-1, the J gene TRBJ1-2, with 8 bases matching TRBD1. The CDR3 is 15 residues long. Germline CDR1 is SGHRS and CDR2 is YFSETQ. The V gene end was trimmed by 3 bases and the J gene end by 4 bases; junction bases not matched to a gene: 8. The CDR3 nucleotides are TGCGCCAGCAGCTGGGGACAGGCGGACTCCTATGGCTACACCTTC. Translating gives CASSWGQADSYGYTF.

This clonotype was detected many times. V is TRBV20-1 and J is TRBJ1-1, with 10 positions matching TRBD1. The CDR3 runs to 15 residues. Germline lookup yields CDR1 DFQATT and CDR2 SNEGSKA (reference sequence). V was clipped by 6 bases and J by 0 bases; unmatched bases: 7. For the CDR3, the DNA is TGCAGTGCATCCGGGACAGGGGTCATGAACACTGAAGCTTTCTTT. This codes for CSASGTGVMNTEAFF.

This clonotype was detected a few times. DNA of the CDR3: TGTGCCAGCAGGGAGGGGTGGCAGGGAAAACAGCCCCAGCATTTT. This gives the protein CASREGWQGKQPQHF. The chain carries TRBV2 and TRBJ1-5, with D perhaps matching TRBD1 (5 bases). This CDR3 contains 15 residues. The germline CDR1 and CDR2 sequences are SNHLY and FYNNEI. Trimming removed 6 bases from V and 7 bases from J, with 19 bases in between.

This chain links TRBV12-3 or TRBV12-4 with TRBJ1-6; no clear D. V was shortened by 5 bases and J by 14 bases, with 16 bases between the two germline ends. The CDR3 has 13 residues. The CDR3: CASSMLSGRALHF. The CDR3 coding sequence is TGTGCCAGCAGTATGCTCTCAGGACGCGCCCTCCACTTT.

V and J are TRBV5-1 and TRBJ2-7, with 11 bases aligning to TRBD1. V lost 3 bases and J lost 4; bases outside the gene matches: 3. This CDR3 contains 14 residues. Per the germline V gene, CDR1 is SGHRS and CDR2 is YFSETQ. The DNA of the CDR3 is TGCGCCAGCAGCTCCGGACAGGGGGCTTACGAGCAGTACTTC. Its protein is CASSSGQGAYEQYF.

This clonotype was counted only a few times. The chain is built from TRBV6-5 and TRBJ1-6, with D unresolved. The CDR3 runs to 14 residues. Trimming removed 5 bases at V and 5 bases at J, with 10 bases between. The V gene's germline CDR1 is MNHEY and CDR2 SVGAGI. CDR3 in DNA: TGTGCCAGCAGTAACGCCAGAGATAATTCACCCCTCCACTTT. Amino acids: CASSNARDNSPLHF.

The gene calls are TRBV18 and TRBJ2-5, with TRBD2 matching 13 bases. Looked up from germline, CDR1 is KGHSH and CDR2 is LQKENI. This CDR3 has 17 amino acids. V gave up 2 bases and J gave up 4 bases; unmatched junction bases: 7. The CDR3 DNA is TGTGCCAGCTCACCAGGACTAGCGGGAGAGGGAGGAGAGACCCAGTACTTC. This sequence encodes CASSPGLAGEGGETQYF. Full variable domain (missing parts from reference TRBV18 and TRBJ2-5): NAGVMQNPRHLVRRRGQEARLRCSPMKGHSHVYWYRQLPEEGLKFMVYLQKENIIDESGMPKERFSAEFPKEGPSILRIQQVVRGDSAAYFCASSPGLAGEGGETQYFGPGTRLLVL.

This clonotype was seen ten or more times. The chain employs TRBV5-6 and TRBJ1-1, with 8 nucleotides matching TRBD1. The ends lost 0 bases at V and 3 bases at J; junction bases unmatched: 4. The germline CDR1 and CDR2 sequences are SGHDT and YYEEEE. This CDR3 has 15 residues. For the CDR3, the DNA is TGTGCCAGCAGCTTGGAGGTGACAGGGGACACTGAAGCTTTCTTT. Its protein product is CASSLEVTGDTEAFF.

V and J are TRBV5-1 and TRBJ1-2; 7 positions agree with TRBD1. The CDR3 extends over 15 amino acids. V was pared by 4 bases and J by 4 bases, with 10 bases of the junction left unmatched. Looked up from germline, CDR1 is SGHRS and CDR2 is YFSETQ. The CDR3 region has the DNA TGCGCCAGCAGCAGCAACCGGGACAGCGGCTATGGCTACACCTTC. It is translated as CASSSNRDSGYGYTF. The full variable domain, its missing parts supplied by reference TRBV5-1 and TRBJ1-2, is KAGVTQTPRYLIKTRGQQVTLSCSPISGHRSVSWYQQTPGQGLQFLFEYFSETQRNKGNFPGRFSGRQFSNSRSEMNVSTLELGDSALYLCASSSNRDSGYGYTFGSGTRLTVV.

This clonotype was picked up many times. The chain uses TRBV18 and TRBJ2-7, with 9 positions matching TRBD1. From germline, CDR1 is KGHSH and CDR2 LQKENI. CDR3 length: 18 amino acids. With V trimmed by 3 bases and J by 4 bases, 16 bases remained unmatched. The DNA of the CDR3 is TGTGCCAGCTCACCTCGAGATGACACCGGGACAGGGAGGTACGAGCAGTACTTC. This sequence encodes CASSPRDDTGTGRYEQYF.

This clonotype occurred many times. The chain couples TRBV20-1 to TRBJ2-2; no definite D call. Trimming pared 0 bases from V and 2 bases from J, leaving 10 bases between. Germline loops: CDR1 DFQATT, CDR2 SNEGSKA (reference sequence). The CDR3 totals 15 residues. The CDR3 loop reads CSARDLLQNTGELFF. CDR3 nucleotide sequence: TGCAGTGCTAGAGATCTCTTGCAAAACACCGGGGAGCTGTTTTTT.

This clonotype was seen many times. This rearrangement joins TRBV7-9 to TRBJ1-6; 8 bases are shared with TRBD1. The V segment lost 2 bases and the J segment 9 bases; nucleotides outside the gene matches: 9. CDR3 length: 16 amino acids. Per the germline V gene, CDR1 is SEHNR and CDR2 is FQNEAQ (reference sequence). CDR3 in DNA: TGTGCCAGCAGCTTAAGTAGGCAGGGGGCCCGTTCACCCCTCCACTTT. Translation gives CASSLSRQGARSPLHF. Complete variable domain (other parts from reference TRBV7-9 and TRBJ1-6): DTGVSQNPRHKITKRGQNVTFRCDPISEHNRLYWYRQTLGQGPEFLTYFQNEAQLEKSRLLSDRFSAERPKGSFSTLEIQRTEQGDSAMYLCASSLSRQGARSPLHFGNGTRLTVT.

This clonotype was recorded many times. This chain joins TRBV7-9 and TRBJ1-1; D unclear. Germline loops: CDR1 SEHNR, CDR2 FQNEAQ (reference sequence). This CDR3 contains 13 residues. Trimming took 0 bases from V and 5 from J, leaving 7 bases between them. The CDR3 sequence: CASSLAAGTEAFF. The CDR3 region has the DNA TGTGCCAGCAGCTTAGCGGCCGGAACTGAAGCTTTCTTT.

The chain has TRBV9 and TRBJ1-1; D perhaps matches TRBD1 (5 bases). This CDR3 spans 14 amino acids. V gave up 3 bases and J gave up 4 bases, with 13 bases separating them. Per germline, CDR1 SGDLS and CDR2 YYNGEE. CDR3 residues: CASSAEVGGTEAFF. CDR3 in DNA: TGTGCCAGCAGCGCGGAGGTGGGGGGCACTGAAGCTTTCTTT.

This clonotype has a count of ten or more. The rearrangement uses TRBV6-5 and TRBJ2-3; 11 bases are shared with TRBD2. Trimming removed 7 bases from V and 1 base from J; junction bases left unmatched: 1. The germline gives CDR1 MNHEY, CDR2 SVGAGI. The CDR3 has 14 residues. The CDR3 sequence is CASKLAGGTDTQYF. Written as DNA, the CDR3 is TGTGCCAGCAAACTAGCGGGGGGCACAGATACGCAGTATTTT.

Ten or more counts support this clonotype. The chain uses TRBV4-3 and TRBJ2-3, with unresolved D. The CDR3 is 14 amino acids. V lost 0 bases to trimming and J lost 5 bases, with 9 bases between them. Looked up from germline, CDR1 is LGHNA and CDR2 is YSLEER. The CDR3 protein is CASSQEGWGDTQYF. For the CDR3, the DNA is TGCGCCAGCAGCCAAGAAGGGTGGGGAGATACGCAGTATTTT.

Ten or more counts support this clonotype. This chain connects TRBV7-3 to TRBJ2-1; D may be TRBD1 or TRBD2 (5 bases each). CDR1 is SGHTA, CDR2 FQGTGA, per germline. Trimming shortened V by 5 bases and J by 0 bases, and 14 bases separated the two germline ends. The length of the CDR3 is 16 residues. CDR3 in amino acids: CASSPTGTRSYNEQFF. In nucleotides, the CDR3 is TGTGCCAGCAGCCCAACCGGGACCCGCTCCTACAATGAGCAGTTCTTC.

At least ten counts were recorded for this clonotype. The rearrangement uses TRBV30 and TRBJ1-1, with D unresolved. The germline V gene encodes CDR1 GTSNPN and CDR2 SVGIG (reference sequence). Trimming pared 0 bases from V and 1 base from J, leaving 6 bases between. The CDR3 covers 13 residues. CDR3 region: CAWSVPGNTEAFF. CDR3 coding DNA: TGTGCCTGGAGTGTACCCGGGAACACTGAAGCTTTCTTT.

This clonotype occurred a few times. The chain links TRBV4-1 to TRBJ2-5; the match to TRBD2 covers 8 bases. The J segment lost 5 bases and the V segment lost 1 base, leaving 6 bases of the junction unmatched. CDR1 is MGHRA, CDR2 YSYEKL, per germline. The CDR3 is 15 amino acids. The DNA of the CDR3 is TGCGCCAGCAGCCAAGCAGGAAGACTAGCGGAGACCCAGTACTTC. Translation gives CASSQAGRLAETQYF.